Following are 3 T cell receptor beta chains from one sample sequenced in a study of cytomegalovirus exposure and HLA in healthy donors. The primer mix had 60 Vbeta and 13 Jbeta primers. Some clones are missing from TCRdb's copy, which holds only in-frame ones; the method was immunoSEQ multiplex PCR. This table holds approximately 45,000 clones. The sequenced sample was PBMCs. Receptors originate from a male donor in good health and CMV-seronegative.

This rearrangement joins TRBV10-1 to TRBJ2-1; maybe TRBD2 (5 bases). The V gene's germline CDR1 is WNHNN and CDR2 SYGVQD (reference sequence). V dropped 5 bases and J dropped 4 bases, with 15 bases sitting between them. The CDR3 totals 15 residues. The CDR3 DNA reads TGCGCCAGCAGTCTAGAGCGGTCCCAATACAATGAGCAGTTCTTC. Its protein is CASSLERSQYNEQFF.

V usage is TRBV7-6 and J usage is TRBJ2-4, with TRBD1 matching 7 bases. The germline V gene has CDR1 SGHVS and CDR2 FNYEAQ. CDR3 length: 16 residues. V lost 4 bases and J lost 4; bases outside the gene matches: 10. As DNA, the CDR3 is TGTGCCAGCAGCTCCCGCTACCCGGGACAGAAAAACATTCAGTACTTC. Its translation is CASSSRYPGQKNIQYF.

CDR3 protein: CASSPSGRFRSNEQFF. The DNA for the CDR3 is TGTGCCAGCAGCCCCAGCGGGAGGTTTCGGTCAAATGAGCAGTTCTTC. The chain couples TRBV11-3 to TRBJ2-1; 9 bases line up with TRBD2. The CDR3 is 16 residues long. Trimming removed 5 bases from V and 7 bases from J; junction bases left unmatched: 12. Germline V gene sequence: CDR1 SGHNT, CDR2 YENEEA. The whole variable domain, filled in from reference TRBV11-3 and TRBJ2-1, reads EAGVVQSPRYKIIEKKQPVAFWCNPISGHNTLYWYLQNLGQGPELLIRYENEEAVDDSQLPKDRFSAERLKGVDSTLKIQPAELGDSAVYLCASSPSGRFRSNEQFFGPGTRLTVL.